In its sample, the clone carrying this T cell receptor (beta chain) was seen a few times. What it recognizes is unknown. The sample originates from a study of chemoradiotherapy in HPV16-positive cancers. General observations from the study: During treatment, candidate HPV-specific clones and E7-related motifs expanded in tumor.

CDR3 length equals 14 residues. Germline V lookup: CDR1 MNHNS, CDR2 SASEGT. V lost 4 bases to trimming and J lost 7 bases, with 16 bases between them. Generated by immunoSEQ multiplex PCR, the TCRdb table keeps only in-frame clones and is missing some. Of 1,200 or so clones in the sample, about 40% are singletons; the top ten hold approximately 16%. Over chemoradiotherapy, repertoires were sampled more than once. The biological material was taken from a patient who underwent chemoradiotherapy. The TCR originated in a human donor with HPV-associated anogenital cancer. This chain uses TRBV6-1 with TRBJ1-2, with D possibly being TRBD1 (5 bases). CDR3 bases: TGTGCCAGCAGTGTTAGGAGGGGTTCGGTTGGCTACACCTTC. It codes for CASSVRRGSVGYTF.